The rows below give T cell receptor beta chains drawn from one sample of a study of lymphopenia after photon versus proton radiotherapy. Repertoires were generated with immunoSEQ multiplex PCR, while TCRdb's copy carries only in-frame clones and drops some. This table holds 150,000 or so clones, 70% to 90% found once. The material was peripheral blood, obtained from a patient treated with photon-based radiotherapy. All receptors derive from a man aged 50 or older with gastric cancer. Each CDR3 is given without its conserved first and last residue. Size tells how often a clone was seen (once, few, many) or the class of an expanded clone, and some rows leave it out.

abundance	v_gene	CDR3aa
.	TRBV19	AIKDRMNTEAF
.	TRBV29-1	SVEGSSGLGTDTQY
once	TRBV30	AWSGRDGSYNEQF
few	TRBV6-5	ASSYLQAGRNYGYT
.	TRBV6-4	ASSDSGREQF
.	TRBV19	ASRQRGDSYEQY
.	TRBV10-3	AISSGQSSGNTIY
.	TRBV2	ASVGVSSYNEQF
.	TRBV7-9	ASSLMGQSETEAF
.	TRBV10-1	ASKEGTADSGNTIY
.	TRBV4-2	ASSQASLVRGTDTQY
few	TRBV28	ASSLSGPHTEAF
.	TRBV28	ASSLIRVRDTEAF
.	TRBV11-3	ASSGGPRDRGYPGELF
.	TRBV5-1	ASSSGSGRVKT
.	TRBV27	ASSHKTSWYTDTQY
once	TRBV19	ASSIEADNEQF
.	TRBV5-4	ASSLNEKLF
once	TRBV18	ASSPPGQGNQPQH